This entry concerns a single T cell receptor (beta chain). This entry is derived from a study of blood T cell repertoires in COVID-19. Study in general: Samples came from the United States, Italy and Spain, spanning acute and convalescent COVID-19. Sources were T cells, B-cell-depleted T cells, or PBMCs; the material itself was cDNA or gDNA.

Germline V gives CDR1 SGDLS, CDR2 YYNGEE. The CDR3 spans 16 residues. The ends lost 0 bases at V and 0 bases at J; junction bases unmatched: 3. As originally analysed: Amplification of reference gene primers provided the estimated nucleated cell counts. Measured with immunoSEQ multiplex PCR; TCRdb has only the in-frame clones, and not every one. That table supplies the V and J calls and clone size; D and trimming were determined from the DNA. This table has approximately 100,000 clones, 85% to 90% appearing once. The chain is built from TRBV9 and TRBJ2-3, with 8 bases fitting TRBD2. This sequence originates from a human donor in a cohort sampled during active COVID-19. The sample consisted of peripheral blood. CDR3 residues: CASSVGLATSTDTQYF. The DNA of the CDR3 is TGTGCCAGCAGCGTAGGACTAGCGACTAGCACAGATACGCAGTATTTT.